What follows describes a single TCR beta chain. TCRdb independently ran MiXCR on the 5' RACE reads; one entry per CDR3 protein. This table holds hundreds of thousands of distinct CDR3 sequences, less than 25% found once. This sample is drawn from a study of T-cell memory formation after mild COVID-19. The V and J ends lost 0 bases and 5 bases respectively, with 4 bases between them. This CDR3 spans 12 amino acids. Germline V gene data show CDR1 as LGHNA and CDR2 as YNFKEQ. The sequence was collected from an adult woman who had mild COVID-19 (a few samples of this study predate the infection). Cell type and time point are not known. This chain links TRBV4-2 with TRBJ1-2, with unresolved D. Sequencing was carried out using PBMCs or a T cell subset sorted from them (not recorded which). CDR3 bases: TGTGCCAGCAGCCAAGATGATTATGGCTACACCTTC. Translating gives CASSQDDYGYTF.